These 3 T cell receptor beta chains share one sample of origin, sequenced in a study of cytotoxic CD8 clonotypes in ibrutinib-treated CLL (dated by TCRdb to the early 2020s). In light of the paper, this sample's time point label describes: approximately eleven months on ibrutinib. The library was made by the immunoSEQ multiplex PCR assay. Imported from immuneACCESS, the table was reduced by TCRdb to in-frame sequences with V and J called. These copies leave out some clones; in studies compared against another copy, an unresolved V gene accounts for under half, and the cause of the remainder is not known. In this sample the table shows over 120,000 clones, 79% of which occur a single time. About 13% of the sample is held by the ten biggest clonotypes. The material sequenced was PBMCs, taken after 12 months of ibrutinib treatment. The receptors were sampled from a human donor with chronic lymphocytic leukemia.

V and J are TRBV13 and TRBJ2-2, with 8 bases that match TRBD2. CDR1 is PRHDT and CDR2 is FYEKMQ in the germline V gene (reference sequence). J gave up 4 bases and V 3 bases, and 4 bases lay outside the gene matches. The CDR3 runs 15 residues. CDR3 in amino acids: CASSLVLAGTGELFF. The CDR3 DNA reads TGTGCCAGCAGCTTGGTGCTAGCGGGCACCGGGGAGCTGTTTTTT. Using reference TRBV13 and TRBJ2-2 for the parts outside the CDR3, the full variable domain is AAGVIQSPRHLIKEKRETATLKCYPIPRHDTVYWYQQGPGQDPQFLISFYEKMQSDKGSIPDRFSAQQFSDYHSELNMSSLELGDSALYFCASSLVLAGTGELFFGEGSRLTVL.

This clone has only a few counts. The gene calls are TRBV18 and TRBJ2-6; D ambiguous. CDR3 length: 16 amino acids. V gave up 3 bases and J gave up 0 bases, with 9 bases separating them. Germline V gives CDR1 KGHSH, CDR2 LQKENI. The CDR3 sequence is CASSPLIPSGANVLTF. CDR3 in DNA: TGTGCCAGCTCACCTCTCATCCCCTCTGGGGCCAACGTCCTGACTTTC.

This chain's CDR3 is CASTGWDAEETQYF. The CDR3 bases are TGTGCCAGCACCGGGTGGGATGCTGAGGAGACCCAGTACTTC. The rearrangement uses TRBV6-5 and TRBJ2-5; D not certain. Germline CDR1 reads MNHEY; CDR2 reads SVGAGI. This CDR3 has 14 amino acids. V lost 7 bases to trimming and J lost 5 bases, with 17 bases between them.